This TCR beta chain came from a study of regulatory T cells in long-lasting Graves disease. Ten or more counts support this clonotype. As yet, its antigen is unknown. General study findings and limits: Rather than thyroid tissue, only peripheral blood underwent study.

Time point described: newly diagnosed GD, antithyroid drugs for less than 3 months. There was RNA extracted from PBMCs, and the TCR library was made from it. The germline V and J ends were trimmed by 6 bases and 4 bases, with 9 bases remaining between them. CDR1 and CDR2 from the germline V gene are MNHEY and SVGAGI. The CDR3 has 12 residues. Libraries of TCR beta came from iRepertoire HTBI primers plus Arm-PCR of CDR3 regions. From the multiplex PCR reads, TCRdb called clonotypes with MiXCR, one entry per CDR3 protein. Among 680,000 or so distinct CDR3 sequences listed, around 15% were seen once. These data also featured in a second study, about T cells in Graves' hyperthyroidism and ophthalmopathy. That investigation notes: HTBI primers were employed in a first-round RT-PCR of the TCR CDR3.

Sequencing used peripheral blood mononuclear cells (PBMCs), obtained at new diagnosis, from a patient treated with antithyroid drugs. This chain uses TRBV6-5 with TRBJ2-5; D perhaps matches TRBD1 (5 bases). The source is a woman in her thirties with Graves disease. Written as DNA, the CDR3 is TGTGCCAGCAGATACAGGATAGAGACCCAGTACTTC. Translated: CASRYRIETQYF.